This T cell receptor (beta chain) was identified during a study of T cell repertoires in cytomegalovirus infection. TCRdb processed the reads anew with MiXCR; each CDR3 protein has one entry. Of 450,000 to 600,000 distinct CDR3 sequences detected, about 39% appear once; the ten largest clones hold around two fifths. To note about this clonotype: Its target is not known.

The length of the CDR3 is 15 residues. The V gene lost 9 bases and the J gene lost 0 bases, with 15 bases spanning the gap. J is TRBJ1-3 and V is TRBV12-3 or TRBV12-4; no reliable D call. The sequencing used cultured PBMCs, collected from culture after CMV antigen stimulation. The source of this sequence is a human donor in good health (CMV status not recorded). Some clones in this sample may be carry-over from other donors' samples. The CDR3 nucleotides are TGTGCCAGAAGACTAACGGGTGCCTCTGGAAACACCATATATTTT. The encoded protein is CARRLTGASGNTIYF.